What follows is one T cell receptor (beta chain) and its context. No antigen is known for it. The CDR3 spans 12 residues. Trimming left V 2 bases short and J 4 bases short, with 5 bases between. Germline V lookup: CDR1 MDHEN, CDR2 SYDVKM. Sequencing was performed with immunoSEQ multiplex PCR; in TCRdb, only in-frame clones are kept and a portion is missing. This table has 45,000 or so clones, approximately 80% appearing once. This record belongs to a study of Ad26.COV2.S vaccination and SARS-CoV-2 variants. Study-level results: Vaccinees showed greater spike-specific TCR breadth than placebo recipients.

This TCR was recovered from a human donor who had recovered from COVID-19. The chain uses TRBV28 and TRBJ1-2; D is ambiguous. Sequenced here: peripheral blood, sampled after recovery from COVID-19. The CDR3 sequence: CASSLAAYGYTF. The CDR3 region has the DNA TGTGCCAGCAGTTTAGCAGCCTATGGCTACACCTTC.